A selection of T cell receptor beta chains follows, all from one sample in a study of regulatory T cells in long-lasting Graves disease. TCRdb reprocessed the multiplex PCR reads via MiXCR and lists one record per CDR3 protein. The table shows fewer than 400,000 distinct CDR3 sequences, with roughly a fifth occurring only once. The sequences come from peripheral blood mononuclear cells (PBMCs), collected when the disease was refractory, from a patient treated with antithyroid drugs. Receptor source: a female donor with Graves disease. The CDR3 runs from the conserved cysteine through the conserved F or W. Fields, in order: J gene, D gene, clone size, V gene, CDR3 DNA, CDR3 protein. D genes are given only for firm matches. Clone size appears in some rows only: once, few, many, or a class for an expanded clone.

TRBJ2-2 - few TRBV11-1 TGTGCCAGCAGCCCCGACTTGACCTCAGGCGGGGAGCTGTTTTTT CASSPDLTSGGELFF
TRBJ2-5 TRBD2 many TRBV27 TGTGCCAGCAGTTTATCACGGGGGGGTCGAGAGACCCAGTACTTC CASSLSRGGRETQYF
TRBJ1-1 TRBD1 many TRBV27 TGTGCCAGCAGGTGGACAGGGGGGAACACTGAAGCTTTCTTT CASRWTGGNTEAFF
TRBJ2-2 - - TRBV30 TGTGCCTGGAGAAGGGCTAGGAACACCGGGGAGCTGTTTTTT CAWRRARNTGELFF
TRBJ2-2 TRBD1 many TRBV11-2 TGTGCCAGCAGCTTTTCCACAGGGGGTACCGGGGAGCTGTTTTTT CASSFSTGGTGELFF
TRBJ2-2 - few TRBV11-2 TGTGCCAGCAGCCCAGCCGGGGGTGGGGCCACCGGGGAGCTGTTTTTT CASSPAGGGATGELFF
TRBJ2-7 - many TRBV20-1 TGCAGTGCTAGTATCCAAACCTACGAGCAGTACTTC CSASIQTYEQYF
TRBJ2-7 - - TRBV3-1 TGTGCCAGCAGCAAGGGGGACTCTTGGCCCTACGAGCAGTACTTC CASSKGDSWPYEQYF
TRBJ2-2 TRBD2 many TRBV6-5 TGTGCCAGCAGTTACGATTTCCTAGCGGTACAAAACACCGGGGAGCTGTTTTTT CASSYDFLAVQNTGELFF
TRBJ2-2 - - TRBV4-1 TGCGCCAGCAGCCATCCGTATGGGGCTGGGGAGCTGTTTTTT CASSHPYGAGELFF
TRBJ2-7 - many TRBV12-3/TRBV12-4 TGTGCCATCACTCTAGTTAGAGAAGCAGGTAACAAGCAGTACTTC CAITLVREAGNKQYF
TRBJ1-2 - - TRBV7-3 TGTGCCAGCAGCTCAGGGAACTCCAACTATGGCTACACCTTC CASSSGNSNYGYTF
TRBJ1-5 TRBD1 many TRBV7-9 TGTGCCAGCAGCTTAGGAGGGACAGTGAATCAGCCCCAGCATTTT CASSLGGTVNQPQHF
TRBJ1-2 - many TRBV7-2 TGTGCCAGCAGCTTAGAGGGGACTAACTATGGCTACACCTTC CASSLEGTNYGYTF
TRBJ2-7 TRBD1 many TRBV20-1 TGCAGTGCCCCGGGACAGGGGAGATACGAGCAGTACTTC CSAPGQGRYEQYF
TRBJ2-7 TRBD2 many TRBV27 TGTGCCAGCAGACCCCGGGGGGGGCCCTACGAGCAGTACTTC CASRPRGGPYEQYF
TRBJ2-7 - few TRBV6-1 TGTGCCAGCAGATCCGGGGAGTGGGGCGAGCAGTACTTC CASRSGEWGEQYF
TRBJ1-1 - many TRBV20-1 TGCAGTGCTAGAGAGGGTATGTACACTGAAGCTTTCTTT CSAREGMYTEAFF
TRBJ1-1 - many TRBV28 TGTGCCAGCAATAACCCAGGGGCGGTCACTGAAGCTTTCTTT CASNNPGAVTEAFF